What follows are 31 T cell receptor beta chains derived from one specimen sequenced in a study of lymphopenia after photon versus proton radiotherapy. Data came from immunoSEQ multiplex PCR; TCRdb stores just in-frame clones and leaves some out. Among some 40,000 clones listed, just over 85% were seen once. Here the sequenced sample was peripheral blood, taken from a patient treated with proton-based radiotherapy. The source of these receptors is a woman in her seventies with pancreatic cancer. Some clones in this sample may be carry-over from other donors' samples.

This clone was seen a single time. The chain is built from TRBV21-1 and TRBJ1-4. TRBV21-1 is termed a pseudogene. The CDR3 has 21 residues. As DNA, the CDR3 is TGTGCCAGCAGCAAAAAAGAAAAGTGGGCCCTTAAAAGCGCAACTAATGAAAAACTGTTTTTT. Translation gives CASSKKEKWALKSATNEKLFF.

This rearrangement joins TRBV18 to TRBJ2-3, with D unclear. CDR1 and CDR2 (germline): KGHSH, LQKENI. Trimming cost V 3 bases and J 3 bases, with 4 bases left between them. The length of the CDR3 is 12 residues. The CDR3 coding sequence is TGTGCCAGCTCACCCAAAACAGATACGCAGTATTTT. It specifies CASSPKTDTQYF.

The CDR3 reads CASSPPGGAFYEQYF. Here the CDR3 DNA reads TGTGCCAGCTCACCTCCGGGAGGGGCCTTCTACGAGCAGTACTTC. The chain combines TRBV18 with TRBJ2-7; 8 bases agree with TRBD2. Germline V lookup: CDR1 KGHSH, CDR2 LQKENI. CDR3 length: 15 residues. With V trimmed by 3 bases and J by 3 bases, 7 bases remained unmatched.

The DNA of the CDR3 is TGTGCCAGCAGCTTAGCCGAGGTCGGGACAGGGGGCTCCGGGGAGCTGTTTTTT. Translated: CASSLAEVGTGGSGELFF. The chain joins TRBV7-2 to TRBJ2-2, with 12 positions matching TRBD1. The V and J ends lost 0 bases and 6 bases, in that order; junction bases with no gene match: 8. The CDR3 is 18 amino acids. Per the germline V gene, CDR1 is SGHTA and CDR2 is FQGNSA.

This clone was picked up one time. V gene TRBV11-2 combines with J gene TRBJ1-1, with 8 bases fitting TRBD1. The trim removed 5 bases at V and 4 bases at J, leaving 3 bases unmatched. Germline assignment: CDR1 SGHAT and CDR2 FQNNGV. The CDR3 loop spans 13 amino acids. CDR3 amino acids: CASSPQGATEAFF. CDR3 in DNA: TGTGCCAGCAGCCCTCAGGGGGCCACTGAAGCTTTCTTT.

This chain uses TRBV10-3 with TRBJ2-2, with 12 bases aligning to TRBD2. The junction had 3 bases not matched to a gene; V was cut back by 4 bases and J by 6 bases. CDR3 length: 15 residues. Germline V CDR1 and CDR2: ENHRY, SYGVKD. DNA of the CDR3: TGTGCCATCAGTGGGCTAGCGGGAGGGTCCGGGGAGCTGTTTTTT. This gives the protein CAISGLAGGSGELFF.

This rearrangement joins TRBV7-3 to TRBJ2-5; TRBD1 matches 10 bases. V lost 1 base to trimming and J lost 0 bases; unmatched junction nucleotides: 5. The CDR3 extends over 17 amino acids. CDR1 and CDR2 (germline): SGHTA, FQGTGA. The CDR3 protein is CASSLNPGQGHQETQYF. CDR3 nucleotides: TGTGCCAGCAGCTTAAACCCGGGACAGGGGCACCAAGAGACCCAGTACTTC. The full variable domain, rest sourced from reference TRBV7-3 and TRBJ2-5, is GAGVSQTPSNKVTEKGKYVELRCDPISGHTALYWYRQSLGQGPEFLIYFQGTGAADDSGLPNDRFFAVRPEGSVSTLKIQRTERGDSAVYLCASSLNPGQGHQETQYFGPGTRLLVL.

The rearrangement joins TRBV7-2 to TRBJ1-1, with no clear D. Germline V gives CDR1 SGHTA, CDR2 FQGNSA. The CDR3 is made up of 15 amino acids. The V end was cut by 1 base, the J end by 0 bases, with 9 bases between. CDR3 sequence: CASSLGVNMNTEAFF. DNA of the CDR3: TGTGCCAGCAGCTTAGGGGTCAACATGAACACTGAAGCTTTCTTT.

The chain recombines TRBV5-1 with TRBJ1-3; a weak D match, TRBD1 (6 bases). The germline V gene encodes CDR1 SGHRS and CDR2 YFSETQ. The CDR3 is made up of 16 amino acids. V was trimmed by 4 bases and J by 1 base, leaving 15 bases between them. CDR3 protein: CASSPMAGTSGNTIYF. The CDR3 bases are TGCGCCAGCAGCCCTATGGCAGGGACATCTGGAAACACCATATATTTT.

The CDR3 spells CASSPSGHSNTGELFF. CDR3 DNA sequence: TGCGCCAGCAGCCCATCGGGACACTCGAACACCGGGGAGCTGTTTTTT. The gene calls are TRBV5-1 and TRBJ2-2; D may be TRBD1 (6 bases). There are 16 residues in the CDR3. The V gene's germline CDR1 is SGHRS and CDR2 YFSETQ. V was trimmed by 4 bases and J by 0 bases, leaving 13 bases between them.

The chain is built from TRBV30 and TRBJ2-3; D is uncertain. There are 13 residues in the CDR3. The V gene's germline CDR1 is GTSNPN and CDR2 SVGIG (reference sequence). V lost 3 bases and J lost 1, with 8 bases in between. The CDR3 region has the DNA TGTGCCTGGAGCAATTCAGGCACAGATACGCAGTATTTT. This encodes CAWSNSGTDTQYF.

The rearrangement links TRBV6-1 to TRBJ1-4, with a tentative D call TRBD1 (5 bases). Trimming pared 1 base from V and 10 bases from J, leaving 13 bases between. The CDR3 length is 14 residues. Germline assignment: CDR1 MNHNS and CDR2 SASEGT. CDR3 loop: CASSEGTAGGKLFF. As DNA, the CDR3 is TGTGCCAGCAGTGAAGGGACCGCGGGGGGAAAACTGTTTTTT.

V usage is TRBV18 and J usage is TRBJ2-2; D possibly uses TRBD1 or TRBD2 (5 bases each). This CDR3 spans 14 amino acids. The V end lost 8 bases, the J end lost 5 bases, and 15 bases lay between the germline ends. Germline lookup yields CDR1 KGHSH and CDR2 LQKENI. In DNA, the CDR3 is TGTGCCAGCCTACCCGGGACCGCGACCGGGGAGCTGTTTTTT. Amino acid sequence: CASLPGTATGELFF.

The CDR3 loop is CASSWVATGGGAEEQFF. The DNA for the CDR3 is TGCGCCAGCAGTTGGGTTGCGACGGGAGGGGGTGCGGAAGAGCAGTTCTTC. The J gene is TRBJ2-1, the V gene TRBV4-1; 8 positions agree with TRBD2. This CDR3 has 17 residues. J lost 10 bases, V lost 6 bases, and 20 bases had no gene match. Germline loops: CDR1 MGHRA, CDR2 YSYEKL.

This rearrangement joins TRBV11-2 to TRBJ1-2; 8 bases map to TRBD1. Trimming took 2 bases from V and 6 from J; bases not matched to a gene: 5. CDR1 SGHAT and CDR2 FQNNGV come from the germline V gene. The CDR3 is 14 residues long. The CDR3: CASSLRTGLHGYTF. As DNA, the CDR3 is TGTGCCAGCAGCTTAAGGACAGGGCTACATGGCTACACCTTC.

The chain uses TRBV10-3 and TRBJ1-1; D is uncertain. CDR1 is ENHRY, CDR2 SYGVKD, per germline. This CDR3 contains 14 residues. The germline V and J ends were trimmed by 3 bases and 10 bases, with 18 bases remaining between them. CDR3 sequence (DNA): TGTGCCATCAGTGATCTGACCGCCGGCGGGATAGCTTTCTTT. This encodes CAISDLTAGGIAFF.

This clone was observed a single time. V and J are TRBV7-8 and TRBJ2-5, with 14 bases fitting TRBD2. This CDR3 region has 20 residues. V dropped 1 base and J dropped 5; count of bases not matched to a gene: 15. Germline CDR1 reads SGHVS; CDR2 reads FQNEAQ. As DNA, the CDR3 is TGTGCCAGCAGCTTAGGGGACAGGGGACTAGCGGGAGCTTCTTACGAGACCCAGTACTTC. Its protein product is CASSLGDRGLAGASYETQYF.

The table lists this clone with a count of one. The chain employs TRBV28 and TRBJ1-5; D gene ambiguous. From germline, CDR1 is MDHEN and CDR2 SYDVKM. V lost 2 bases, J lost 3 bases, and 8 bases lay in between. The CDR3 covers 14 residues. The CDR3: CASSLRSNNQPQHF. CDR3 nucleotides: TGTGCCAGCAGTTTACGGTCAAACAATCAGCCCCAGCATTTT.

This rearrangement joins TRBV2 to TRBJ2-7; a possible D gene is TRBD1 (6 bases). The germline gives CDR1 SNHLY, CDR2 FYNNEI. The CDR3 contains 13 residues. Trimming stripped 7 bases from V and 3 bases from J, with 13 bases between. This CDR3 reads CASNGGALYEQYF. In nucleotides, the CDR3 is TGTGCCAGCAATGGGGGCGCCCTCTACGAGCAGTACTTC. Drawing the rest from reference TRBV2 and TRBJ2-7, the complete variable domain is EPEVTQTPSHQVTQMGQEVILRCVPISNHLYFYWYRQILGQKVEFLVSFYNNEISEKSEIFDDQFSVERPDGSNFTLKIRSTKLEDSAMYFCASNGGALYEQYFGPGTRLTVT.

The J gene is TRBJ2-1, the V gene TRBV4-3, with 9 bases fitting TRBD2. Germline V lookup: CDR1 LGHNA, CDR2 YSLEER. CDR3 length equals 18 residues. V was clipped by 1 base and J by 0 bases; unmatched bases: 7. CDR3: CASSQVALAGSSYNEQFF. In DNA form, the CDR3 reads TGCGCCAGCAGCCAAGTGGCGCTAGCGGGATCCTCCTACAATGAGCAGTTCTTC.

The CDR3 DNA sequence: TGTGCCAGCAGCCAACCGGGACTAGCGGGAGTGTATGAGCAGTTCTTC. This translates into CASSQPGLAGVYEQFF. This chain links TRBV14 with TRBJ2-1; 14 nucleotides align to TRBD2. With 2 bases clipped from V and 8 bases from J, the junction kept 5 bases outside the gene matches. Germline V gene lookup returns CDR1 SGHDN and CDR2 FVKESK. This CDR3 is 16 amino acids long.

CDR3 coding DNA: TGTGCCAGTAGTATAGGGCTATTCTCCTACAATGAGCAGTTCTTC. Translated, it gives CASSIGLFSYNEQFF. The J gene is TRBJ2-1, the V gene TRBV19; D gene uncertain. The CDR3 runs to 15 residues. CDR1 is LNHDA and CDR2 is SQIVND in the germline V gene (reference sequence). V was trimmed by 1 base and J by 0 bases, leaving 7 bases between them.

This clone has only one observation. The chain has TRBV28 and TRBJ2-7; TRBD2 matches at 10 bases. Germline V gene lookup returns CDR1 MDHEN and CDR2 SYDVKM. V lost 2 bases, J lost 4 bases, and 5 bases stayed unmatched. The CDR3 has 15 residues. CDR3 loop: CASSLQLAGLYEQYF. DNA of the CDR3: TGTGCCAGCAGTTTACAACTAGCGGGGTTATACGAGCAGTACTTC. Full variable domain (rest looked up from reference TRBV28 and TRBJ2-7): DVKVTQSSRYLVKRTGEKVFLECVQDMDHENMFWYRQDPGLGLRLIYFSYDVKMKEKGDIPEGYSVSREKKERFSLILESASTNQTSMYLCASSLQLAGLYEQYFGPGTRLTVT.

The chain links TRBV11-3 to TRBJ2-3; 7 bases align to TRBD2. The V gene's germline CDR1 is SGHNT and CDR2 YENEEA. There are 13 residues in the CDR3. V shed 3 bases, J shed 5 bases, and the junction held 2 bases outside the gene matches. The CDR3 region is CASSFIAGDTQYF. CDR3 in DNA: TGTGCCAGCAGCTTCATAGCGGGAGATACGCAGTATTTT.

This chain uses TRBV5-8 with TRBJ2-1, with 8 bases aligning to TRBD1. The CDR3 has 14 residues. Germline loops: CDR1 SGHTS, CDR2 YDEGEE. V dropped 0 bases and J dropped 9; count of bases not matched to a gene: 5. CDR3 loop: CASSLADRAGEQFF. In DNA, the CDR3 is TGTGCCAGCAGCTTGGCGGACAGGGCAGGTGAGCAGTTCTTC.

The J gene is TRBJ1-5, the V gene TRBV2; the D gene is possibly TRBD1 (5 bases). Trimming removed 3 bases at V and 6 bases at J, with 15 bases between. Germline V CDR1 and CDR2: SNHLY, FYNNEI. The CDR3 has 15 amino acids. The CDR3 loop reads CASSEARGEGQPQHF. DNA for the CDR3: TGTGCCAGCAGTGAGGCGAGGGGAGAAGGTCAGCCCCAGCATTTT.

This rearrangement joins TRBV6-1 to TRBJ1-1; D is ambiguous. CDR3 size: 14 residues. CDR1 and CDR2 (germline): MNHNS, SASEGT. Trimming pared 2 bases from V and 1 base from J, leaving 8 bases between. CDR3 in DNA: TGTGCCAGCAGTGAATGGGAAGCGAACACTGAAGCTTTCTTT. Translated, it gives CASSEWEANTEAFF.

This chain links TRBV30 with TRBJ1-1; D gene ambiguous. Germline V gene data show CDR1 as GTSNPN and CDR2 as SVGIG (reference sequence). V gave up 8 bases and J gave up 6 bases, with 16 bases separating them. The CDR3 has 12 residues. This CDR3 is CAPHPGSAEAFF. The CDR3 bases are TGTGCCCCTCACCCCGGGTCTGCTGAAGCTTTCTTT.

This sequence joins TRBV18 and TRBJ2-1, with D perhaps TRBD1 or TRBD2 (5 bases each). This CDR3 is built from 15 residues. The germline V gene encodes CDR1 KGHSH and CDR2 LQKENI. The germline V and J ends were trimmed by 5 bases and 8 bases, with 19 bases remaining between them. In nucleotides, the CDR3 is TGTGCCAGCTCAGCCGGGACCCAACTGAGGGATGAGCAGTTCTTC. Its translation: CASSAGTQLRDEQFF.

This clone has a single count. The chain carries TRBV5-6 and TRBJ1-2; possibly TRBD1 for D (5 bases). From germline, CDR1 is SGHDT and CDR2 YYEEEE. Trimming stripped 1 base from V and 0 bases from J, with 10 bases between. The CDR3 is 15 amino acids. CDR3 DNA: TGTGCCAGCAGCTTGAGGAGACAGACTAACTATGGCTACACCTTC. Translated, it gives CASSLRRQTNYGYTF.

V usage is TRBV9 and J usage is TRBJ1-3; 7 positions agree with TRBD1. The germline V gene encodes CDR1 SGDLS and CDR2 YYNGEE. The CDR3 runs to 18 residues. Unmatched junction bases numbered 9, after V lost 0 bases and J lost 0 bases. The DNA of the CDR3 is TGTGCCAGCAGCGTAGGAGCCCCCCAGGGGGTCTCTGGAAACACCATATATTTT. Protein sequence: CASSVGAPQGVSGNTIYF. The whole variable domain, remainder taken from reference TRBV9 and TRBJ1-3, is DSGVTQTPKHLITATGQRVTLRCSPRSGDLSVYWYQQSLDQGLQFLIQYYNGEERAKGNILERFSAQQFPDLHSELNLSSLELGDSALYFCASSVGAPQGVSGNTIYFGEGSWLTVV.